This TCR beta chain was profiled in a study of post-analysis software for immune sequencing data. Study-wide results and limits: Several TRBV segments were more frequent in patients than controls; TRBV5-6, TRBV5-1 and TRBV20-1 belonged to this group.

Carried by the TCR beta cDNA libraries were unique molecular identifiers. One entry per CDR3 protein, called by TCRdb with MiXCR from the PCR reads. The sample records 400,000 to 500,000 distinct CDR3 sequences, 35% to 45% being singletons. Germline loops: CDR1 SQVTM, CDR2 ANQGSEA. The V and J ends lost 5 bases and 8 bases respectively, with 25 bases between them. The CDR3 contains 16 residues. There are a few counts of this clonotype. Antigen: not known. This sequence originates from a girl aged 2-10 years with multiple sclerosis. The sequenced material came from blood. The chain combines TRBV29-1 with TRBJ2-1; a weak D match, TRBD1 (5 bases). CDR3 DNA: TGCAGCGTTAAGGGGCAGGGATGGTCGAAGTTCGATGAGCAGTTCTTC. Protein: CSVKGQGWSKFDEQFF.